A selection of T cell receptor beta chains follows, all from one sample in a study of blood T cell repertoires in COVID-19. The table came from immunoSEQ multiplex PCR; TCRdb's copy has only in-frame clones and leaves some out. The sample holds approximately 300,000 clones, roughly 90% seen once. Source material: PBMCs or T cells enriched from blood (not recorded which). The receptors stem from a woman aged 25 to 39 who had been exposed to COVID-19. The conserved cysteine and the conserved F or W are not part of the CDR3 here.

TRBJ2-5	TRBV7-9	ASSLFTSGGETQY
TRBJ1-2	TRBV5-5	ASSPRQGLYGYT
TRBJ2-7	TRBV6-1	ASSEAGQPLYEQY
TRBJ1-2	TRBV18	ASSPSTPRQGYGYT
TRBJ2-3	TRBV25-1	ASSVPGLAGDTDTQY
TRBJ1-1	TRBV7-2	ASSPWTGLGEAF
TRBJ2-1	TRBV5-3	ARSALPGGLYNEQF
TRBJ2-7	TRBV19	ASSSGQGAYEQY
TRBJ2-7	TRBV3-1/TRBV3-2	ASSPDSFSYEQY
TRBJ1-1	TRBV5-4	ASRKDAGRTEAF
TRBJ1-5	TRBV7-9	ASSLEGFSQPQH
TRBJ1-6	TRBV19	ASNTGHYNSPLH
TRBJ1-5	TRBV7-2	ASSRDYSNQPQH
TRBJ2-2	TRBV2	ASSGNTGELF
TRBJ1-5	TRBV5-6	ASSLLNQPQH
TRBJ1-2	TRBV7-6	ASSPGQAYGYT
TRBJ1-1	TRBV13	ASSLGRTEAF
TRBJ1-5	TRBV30	AWIPNRARTFSGSNQPQH
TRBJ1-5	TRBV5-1	ASSFLQRYLPQH
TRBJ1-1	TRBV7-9	ASSLVGRGRVAPNTEAF
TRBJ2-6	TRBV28	ASSSAGGTTSGQGT
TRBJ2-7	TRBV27	ASSLLGRRGIYEQY
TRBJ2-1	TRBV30	AWSQGLAYNEQF
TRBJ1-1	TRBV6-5	ASSGQSNTEAF
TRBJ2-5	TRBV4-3	ASSQQVQETQY
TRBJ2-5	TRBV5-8	ASSLNTGGQETQY
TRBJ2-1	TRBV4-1	ASSQDRGTRNEQF
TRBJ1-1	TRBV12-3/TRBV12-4	ASSKQGGTEAF
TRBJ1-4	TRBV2	ASSEGHTGVDEKLF
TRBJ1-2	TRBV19	ASTPGSGGGYGYT
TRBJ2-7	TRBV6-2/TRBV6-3	ASSYIAGGSYEQY
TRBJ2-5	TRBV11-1	ASSSWTSGAETQY
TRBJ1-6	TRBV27	ASTIDRTHNSPLH
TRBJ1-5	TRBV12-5	ASGLGQGLRQPQH
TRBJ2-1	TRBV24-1	ATSSRGRGNNEQF
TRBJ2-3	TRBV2	ASSGLGADTQY
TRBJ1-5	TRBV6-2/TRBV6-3	ASSYREGPQH
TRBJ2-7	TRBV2	ASSEYRSHSYEQY
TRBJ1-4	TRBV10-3	AISAQDREGKLF
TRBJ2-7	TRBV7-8	ASSQGSYEQY
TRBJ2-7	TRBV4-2	ASSQDPDRPYEQY
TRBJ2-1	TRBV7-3	ASSFRDRVRNEQF
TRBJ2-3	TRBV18	ASSLTSGDTDTQY
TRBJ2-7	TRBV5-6	ASSLPGQAPYEQY
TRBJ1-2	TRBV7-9	ASSHLRDSEPYGYT
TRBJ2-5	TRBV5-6	ASSLFASGGDRETQY
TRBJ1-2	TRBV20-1	SATYRDGYT
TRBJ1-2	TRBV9	ASSSSPTGQGIWGYT
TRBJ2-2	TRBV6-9	ASSSGGYAGELF
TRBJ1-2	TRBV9	ASSVVGQGSYGYT
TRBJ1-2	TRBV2	ASGGQGNYGYT
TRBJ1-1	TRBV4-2	ASSQDVRTEAF
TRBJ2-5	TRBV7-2	ASSLASRAVQETQY
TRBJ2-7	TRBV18	ASSRQGEEDEQY